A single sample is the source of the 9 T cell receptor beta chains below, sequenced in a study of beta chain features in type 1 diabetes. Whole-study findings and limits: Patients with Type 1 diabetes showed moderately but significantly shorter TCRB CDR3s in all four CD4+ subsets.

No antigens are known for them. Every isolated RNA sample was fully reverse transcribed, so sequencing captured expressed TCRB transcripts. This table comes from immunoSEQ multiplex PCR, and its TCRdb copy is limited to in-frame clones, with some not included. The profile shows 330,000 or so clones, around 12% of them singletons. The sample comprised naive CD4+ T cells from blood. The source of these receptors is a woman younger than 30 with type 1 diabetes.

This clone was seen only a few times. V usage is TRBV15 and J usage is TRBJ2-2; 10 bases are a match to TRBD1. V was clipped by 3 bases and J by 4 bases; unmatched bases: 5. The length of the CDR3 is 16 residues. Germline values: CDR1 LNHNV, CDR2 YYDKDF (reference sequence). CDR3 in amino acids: CATSRTGGVGTGELFF. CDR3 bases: TGTGCCACCAGCAGGACAGGGGGCGTCGGCACCGGGGAGCTGTTTTTT.

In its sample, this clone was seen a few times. DNA for the CDR3: TGTGCCAGCAGCCCCCGCAGGGGCATGGCCGGGGAGCTGTTTTTT. Its protein is CASSPRRGMAGELFF. The V call is TRBV11-2, the J call TRBJ2-2, with D possibly matching TRBD1 (6 bases). V was cut by 5 bases and J by 6 bases, with 16 bases left in between. Germline values: CDR1 SGHAT, CDR2 FQNNGV. The length of the CDR3 is 15 residues. The full variable domain, its missing parts supplied by reference TRBV11-2 and TRBJ2-2, is EAGVAQSPRYKIIEKRQSVAFWCNPISGHATLYWYQQILGQGPKLLIQFQNNGVVDDSQLPKDRFSAERLKGVDSTLKIQPAKLEDSAVYLCASSPRRGMAGELFFGEGSRLTVL.

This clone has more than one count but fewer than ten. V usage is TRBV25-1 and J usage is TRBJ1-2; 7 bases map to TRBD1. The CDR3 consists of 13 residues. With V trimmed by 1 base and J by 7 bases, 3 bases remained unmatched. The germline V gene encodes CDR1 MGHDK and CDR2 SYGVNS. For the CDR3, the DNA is TGTGCCAGCAGTGAATCCCAGGGGGGTGGCTACACCTTC. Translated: CASSESQGGGYTF.

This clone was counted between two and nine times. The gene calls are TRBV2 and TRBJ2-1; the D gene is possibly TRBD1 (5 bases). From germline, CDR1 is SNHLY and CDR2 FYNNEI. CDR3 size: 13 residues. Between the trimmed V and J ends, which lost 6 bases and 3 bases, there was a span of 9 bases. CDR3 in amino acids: CASRMDNYNEQFF. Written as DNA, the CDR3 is TGTGCCAGCAGGATGGACAACTACAATGAGCAGTTCTTC.

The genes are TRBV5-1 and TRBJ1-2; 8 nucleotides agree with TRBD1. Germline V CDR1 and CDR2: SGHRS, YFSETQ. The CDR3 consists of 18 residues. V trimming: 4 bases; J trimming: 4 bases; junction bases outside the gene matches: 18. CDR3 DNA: TGCGCCAGCAGCCCCGGTGGGGACAGGACTCCCGGGGGCTATGGCTACACCTTC. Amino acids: CASSPGGDRTPGGYGYTF.

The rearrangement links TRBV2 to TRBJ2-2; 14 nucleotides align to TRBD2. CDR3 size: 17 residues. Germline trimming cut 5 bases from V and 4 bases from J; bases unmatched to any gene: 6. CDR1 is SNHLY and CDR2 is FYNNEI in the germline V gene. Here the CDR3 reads CASSTRGLAGATGELFF. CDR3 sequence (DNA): TGTGCCAGCAGTACAAGGGGACTAGCGGGAGCCACCGGGGAGCTGTTTTTT.

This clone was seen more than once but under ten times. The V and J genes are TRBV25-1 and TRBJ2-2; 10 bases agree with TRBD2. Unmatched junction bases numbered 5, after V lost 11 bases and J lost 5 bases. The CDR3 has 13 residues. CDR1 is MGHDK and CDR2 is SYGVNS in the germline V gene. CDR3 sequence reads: CAFGTSDTGELFF. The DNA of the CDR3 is TGTGCCTTCGGGACTAGCGATACCGGGGAGCTGTTTTTT. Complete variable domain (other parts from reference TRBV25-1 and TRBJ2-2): EADIYQTPRYLVIGTGKKITLECSQTMGHDKMYWYQQDPGMELHLIHYSYGVNSTEKGDLSSESTVSRIRTEHFPLTLESARPSHTSQYLCAFGTSDTGELFFGEGSRLTVL.

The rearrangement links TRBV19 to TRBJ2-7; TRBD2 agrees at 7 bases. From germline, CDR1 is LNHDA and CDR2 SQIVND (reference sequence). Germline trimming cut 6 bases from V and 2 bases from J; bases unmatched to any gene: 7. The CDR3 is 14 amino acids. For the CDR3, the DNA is TGTGCCAGTAGAAGGGCGGGGGACGCCTACGAGCAGTACTTC. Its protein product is CASRRAGDAYEQYF.

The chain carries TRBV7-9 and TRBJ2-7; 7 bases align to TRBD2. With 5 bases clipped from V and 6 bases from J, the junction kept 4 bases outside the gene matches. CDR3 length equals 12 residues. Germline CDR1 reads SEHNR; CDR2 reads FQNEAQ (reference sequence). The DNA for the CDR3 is TGTGCCAGCAGCCGGCGGGAGCGCGAGCAGTACTTC. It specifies CASSRREREQYF.